This is a list of T cell receptor beta chains from one sample in a study of spatial heterogeneity in lung cancer. MiXCR, run by TCRdb on the 5' RACE reads, gives a single entry per CDR3 protein. In the table there are roughly 80,000 distinct CDR3 sequences, around 7.3% of which are singletons. Specimen: PBMCs, collected at surgery. These receptors were obtained from a male donor with early-stage non-small cell lung cancer. The CDR3 runs from the conserved cysteine through the conserved F or W. Clone size appears in some rows only: once, few, many, or a class for an expanded clone.

TRBV10-2,.,CATAGQGAGQPQHF
TRBV27,many,CASSLLQSAGLTEAFF
TRBV12-3/TRBV12-4,many,CASSLNRETGSPLHF
TRBV28,few,CASSRTSGSGEQFF
TRBV20-1,few,CSASPLQGYEQYF
TRBV12-3/TRBV12-4,many,CASSRGHGDTQYF
TRBV6-5,many,CASSKRGRDKAPEAFF
TRBV2,few,CASSEVEARRYEQYF
TRBV10-1,many,CASGPTPGEQFF
TRBV5-1,.,CASSLPTGTSGNEQFF
TRBV5-4,few,CASSFRDNYGYTF
TRBV18,.,CASSPLRDGPQETQYF
TRBV9,many,CASSQGSDAETQYF
TRBV29-1,many,CSATKRTGMNTEAFF
TRBV5-4,many,CASSSVKRGRETQYF
TRBV10-3,.,CAIRGDRGTGELFF
TRBV18,many,CASSRTDNTEAFF
TRBV11-2,few,CASSLDSQARNTDTQYF
TRBV12-3/TRBV12-4,many,CASTPKAGSGRGVTDTQYF
TRBV7-6,few,CASSLDGLNTEAFF
TRBV6-1,.,CASKVGNSPLHF
TRBV6-1,many,CASRYTSANEKLFF
TRBV6-2/TRBV6-3,.,CASRASGRRWGEQFF
TRBV27,few,CASSTPSGGINEQFF
TRBV2,many,CASSENSGQGYTEAFF
TRBV2,few,CASSIQGNTEAFF
TRBV4-3,many,CASSQDVAGGYEQYF
TRBV6-2/TRBV6-3,.,CAIAVREPSYNEQFF
TRBV27,many,CASSLPGQNGQYF
TRBV7-2,few,CASSPTSGNTIYF
TRBV7-6,.,CASSLGIGTINQPQHF
TRBV19,.,CASSTSTGPTGELFF
TRBV19,.,CASSIVAGDINSPLHF
TRBV19,few,CASSLSPRDAHEQYF
TRBV6-2/TRBV6-3,many,CASTQGGFGQPQHF
TRBV6-2/TRBV6-3,many,CASGGQGADGNYGYTF
TRBV7-2,many,CASSLDSDGTKEQFF
TRBV11-2,.,CASSRPPPANTEAFF
TRBV11-2,.,CASSLRYGQGYEQYF
TRBV7-9,many,CASSLGTGEKLFF
TRBV5-5,many,CASSFRQGSFTGANVLTF
TRBV20-1,few,CSAGGGRGNQPQHF
TRBV7-9,many,CASSLPGVTYNEQFF
TRBV24-1,many,CATSVEGRHEQFF
TRBV2,many,CASNLNTEAFF
TRBV21-1,many,CASSLERVTPWTETQYF
TRBV11-2,few,CASSPTPSSTDTQYF